This T cell receptor beta chain was documented in a study of early T cells in non-severe SARS-CoV-2 infection. The overall study: Bulk RNA isolated from unsorted whole blood underwent sequencing; chains were not paired.

This clonotype was counted only a few times. The V gene end was trimmed by 5 bases and the J gene end by 2 bases; junction bases not matched to a gene: 4. CDR3 size: 13 residues. Germline CDR1 is SQVTM and CDR2 is ANQGSEA. Molecules of cDNA were individually given unique molecular identifiers that were attached to them. TCRdb fed the 5' RACE reads into MiXCR, producing one record per CDR3 protein. The table shows about 40,000 distinct CDR3 sequences, with about 6% occurring only once. The chain is built from TRBV29-1 and TRBJ1-2, with TRBD1 matching over 8 bases. This sequence originates from an adult who was a healthcare worker with PCR-confirmed SARS-CoV-2 infection or an uninfected control (not recorded which). The input for sequencing was whole blood, taken at baseline. DNA for the CDR3: TGCAGCGTTCTGACAGGGGCCAACTATGGCTACACCTTC. Amino acid sequence: CSVLTGANYGYTF. The full variable domain, completed using reference TRBV29-1 and TRBJ1-2, is SAVISQKPSRDICQRGTSLTIQCQVDSQVTMMFWYRQQPGQSLTLIATANQGSEATYESGFVIDKFPISRPNLTFSTLTVSNMSPEDSSIYLCSVLTGANYGYTFGSGTRLTVV.